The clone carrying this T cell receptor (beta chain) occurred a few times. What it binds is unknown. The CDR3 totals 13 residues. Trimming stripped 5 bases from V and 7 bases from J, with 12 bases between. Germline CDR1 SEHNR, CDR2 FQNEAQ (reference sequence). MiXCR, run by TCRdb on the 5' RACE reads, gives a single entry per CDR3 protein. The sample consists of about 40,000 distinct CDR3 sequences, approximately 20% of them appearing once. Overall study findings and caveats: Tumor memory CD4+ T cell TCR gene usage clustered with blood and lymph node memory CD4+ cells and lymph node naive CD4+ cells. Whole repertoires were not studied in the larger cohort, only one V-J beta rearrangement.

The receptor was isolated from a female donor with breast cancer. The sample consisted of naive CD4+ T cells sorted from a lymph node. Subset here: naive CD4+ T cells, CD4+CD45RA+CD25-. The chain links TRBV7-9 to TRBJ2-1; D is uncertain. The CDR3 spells CASSPFVVNEQFF. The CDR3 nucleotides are TGTGCCAGCAGCCCCTTTGTGGTGAATGAGCAGTTCTTC.